The 4 T cell receptor beta chains reported below all come from one sample, sequenced in a study of cytomegalovirus exposure and HLA in healthy donors. Assay: immunoSEQ multiplex PCR; the TCRdb copy retains only in-frame clones and omits some. Here the sample spans around 300,000 clones, 88% being singletons. The sequenced sample consisted of PBMCs. The receptors here all came from a man aged 25-45 years in good health and CMV-seronegative.

The J gene is TRBJ2-7, the V gene TRBV6-1; weak D call: TRBD1 (5 bases). Germline CDR1 MNHNS, CDR2 SASEGT. The length of the CDR3 is 16 residues. Trimming took off 2 bases at V and 2 bases at J, with 16 bases between the two ends. CDR3 protein: CASSESLMGQTYEQYF. The CDR3 DNA sequence: TGTGCCAGCAGTGAATCTCTTATGGGGCAGACCTACGAGCAGTACTTC.

This sequence joins TRBV19 and TRBJ1-2, with a possible D match to TRBD1 (6 bases). CDR3 length: 14 amino acids. V lost 0 bases to trimming and J lost 8 bases, with 13 bases between them. CDR1 and CDR2 (germline): LNHDA, SQIVND (reference sequence). The CDR3 reads CASSIDQSRGGYTF. The CDR3 coding sequence is TGTGCCAGTAGTATAGACCAGTCCAGGGGAGGCTACACCTTC.

The chain combines TRBV6-5 with TRBJ2-7; D remains ambiguous. Germline assignment: CDR1 MNHEY and CDR2 SVGAGI. The V end was cut by 5 bases, the J end by 4 bases, with 15 bases between. The CDR3 spans 14 residues. CDR3 sequence: CASSRLAPEYEQYF. The CDR3 nucleotides read TGTGCCAGCAGTCGACTGGCCCCAGAGTACGAGCAGTACTTC.

This sequence joins TRBV30 and TRBJ2-5; 12 bases fit TRBD1. V dropped 3 bases and J dropped 5; count of bases not matched to a gene: 10. Germline V lookup: CDR1 GTSNPN, CDR2 SVGIG (reference sequence). The CDR3 is made up of 16 amino acids. CDR3 amino acids: CAWRGGQGAVGETQYF. The CDR3 DNA follows: TGTGCCTGGAGAGGGGGACAGGGGGCGGTAGGGGAGACCCAGTACTTC.